This paragraph reports one T cell receptor beta chain. As yet, its antigen is unknown. The sample is drawn from a study of CD8+CD57+ T cells in acquired aplastic anemia. Study information: DNA recovered from sorted CD4+ and CD8+ cells had a mean of approximately 3.5 ug. CD4+ cell libraries from healthy donors averaged approximately 10 million reads.

Genomic DNA provided the template from which TCR beta VDJ and CDR3 profiles were obtained. MiXCR, applied by TCRdb to the reads, yields one record per CDR3 protein. The sample lists roughly 130,000 distinct CDR3 sequences; about half were seen once. J was trimmed by 8 bases and V by 0 bases; bases with no gene match: 7. The CDR3 sequence is 15 residues long. CDR1 is MNHEY, CDR2 SVGEGT, per germline. The study, taken as a whole, reports: Researchers reported that CD8+ Simpson's diversity was not significantly different in patients versus controls. Between patients and controls, over 25 CD8+ CDR3 sequences were found in common.

Sequences were obtained from sorted CD4+, CD8+, or CD8+CD57+ T cells (not recorded which) from PBMCs. The chain links TRBV6-2 or TRBV6-3 to TRBJ2-1, with 7 bases aligning to TRBD1. The source is a human donor in good health, serving as a control. CDR3 sequence reads: CASSYSGQSTDEQFF. For the CDR3, the DNA is TGTGCCAGCAGTTACTCGGGACAGTCGACCGATGAGCAGTTCTTC.